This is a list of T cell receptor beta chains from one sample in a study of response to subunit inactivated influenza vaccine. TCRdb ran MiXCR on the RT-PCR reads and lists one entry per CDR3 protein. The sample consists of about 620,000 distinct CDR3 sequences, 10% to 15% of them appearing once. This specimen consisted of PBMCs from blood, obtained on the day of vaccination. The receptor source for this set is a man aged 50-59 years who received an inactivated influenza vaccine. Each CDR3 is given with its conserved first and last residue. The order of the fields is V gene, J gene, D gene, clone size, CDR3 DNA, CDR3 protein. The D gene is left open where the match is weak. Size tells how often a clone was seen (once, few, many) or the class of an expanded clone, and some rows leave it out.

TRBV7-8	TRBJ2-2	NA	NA	TGTGCCAGCAGCTTAGAGAGGGGGAACACCGGGGAGCTGTTTTTT	CASSLERGNTGELFF
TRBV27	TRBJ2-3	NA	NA	TGTGCCAGCACTTCCGGGTCCCGGGCGGATACGCAGTATTTT	CASTSGSRADTQYF
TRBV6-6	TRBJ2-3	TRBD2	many	TGTGCCAGCAGTCTAGCGGGAGATGATACGCAGTATTTT	CASSLAGDDTQYF
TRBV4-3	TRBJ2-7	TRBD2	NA	TGCGCCAGCAGCCATTGGACTAGCGGGAACTCCTACGAGCAGTACTTC	CASSHWTSGNSYEQYF
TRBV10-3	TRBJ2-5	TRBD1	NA	TGTGCCATCAGTGAGCCGACAGGGAAACAAGAGACCCAGTACTTC	CAISEPTGKQETQYF
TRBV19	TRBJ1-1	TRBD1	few	TGTGCCAGTAGTCCCGACAGGGGCTTCACTGAAGCTTTCTTT	CASSPDRGFTEAFF
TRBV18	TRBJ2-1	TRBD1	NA	TGTGCCAGCTCAGACAGGGGGCGCCTTCCCAATGAGCAGTTCTTC	CASSDRGRLPNEQFF
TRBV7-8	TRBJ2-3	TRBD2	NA	TGTGCCAGCAGCTTAGGGCTCACTAGCGGGGGGTGGGGCGAAGATACGCAGTATTTT	CASSLGLTSGGWGEDTQYF
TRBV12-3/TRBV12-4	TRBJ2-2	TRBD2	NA	TGTGCCAGCCGATATAGCGGGGCGAACACCGGGGAGCTGTTTTTT	CASRYSGANTGELFF
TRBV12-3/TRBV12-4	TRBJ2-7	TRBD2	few	TGTGCCAGCAGTTTAATAGCGGGGGTCTACGAGCAGTACTTC	CASSLIAGVYEQYF
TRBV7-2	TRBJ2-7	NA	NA	TGTGCCAGCAGCTCCCCCGGCAGGGGCTATTGGAACGAGCAGTACTTC	CASSSPGRGYWNEQYF
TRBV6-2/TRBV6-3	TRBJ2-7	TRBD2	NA	TGTGCCAGCAGCCCGGATCCGGGGACTACAACCCAGCACTTC	CASSPDPGTTTQHF
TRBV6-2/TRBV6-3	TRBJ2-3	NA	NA	TGTGCCAGCAGTTCGCCCCGACTAGTCTTATACACAGATACGCAGTATTTT	CASSSPRLVLYTDTQYF
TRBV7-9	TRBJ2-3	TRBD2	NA	TGTGCCAGCAGCCCCCCCCGAGCGGGAGGCACAGATACGCAGTATTTT	CASSPPRAGGTDTQYF
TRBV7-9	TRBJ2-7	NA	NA	TGTGCCAGCAGCTTCTTGGCCTACGAGCAGTACTTC	CASSFLAYEQYF
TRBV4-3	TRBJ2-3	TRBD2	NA	TGCGCCAGCAGCCACGGCTTAGCGGGAGACCGAATCACAGATACGCAGTATTTT	CASSHGLAGDRITDTQYF
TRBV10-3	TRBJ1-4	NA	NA	TGTGCCATCAGCCGTCCCGAGGAGAGTGAAAAACTGTTTTTT	CAISRPEESEKLFF
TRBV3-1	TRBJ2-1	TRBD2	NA	TGTGCCAGCAGTCCTCGCGGACTAGCCCTTAGCTCCTACAATGAGCAGTTCTTC	CASSPRGLALSSYNEQFF
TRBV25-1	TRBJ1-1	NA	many	TGTGCCAGCAGCGGGGCACGCCGGACTGAAGCTTTCTTT	CASSGARRTEAFF
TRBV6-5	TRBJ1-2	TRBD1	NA	TGTGCCAGCAGTTACGGACAGGGAATCTATGGCTACACCTTC	CASSYGQGIYGYTF
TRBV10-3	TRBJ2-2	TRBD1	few	TGTGCCATCAGAACAGGGGATGTCGGGGAGCTGTTTTTT	CAIRTGDVGELFF
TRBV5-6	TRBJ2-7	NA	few	TGTGCCAGCAGCTTGGGACTGTCAAACTACGAGCAGTACTTC	CASSLGLSNYEQYF
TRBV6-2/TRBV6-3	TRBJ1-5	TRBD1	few	TGTGCCAGCAGTACCCAGGGGGATCAGCCCCAGCATTTT	CASSTQGDQPQHF
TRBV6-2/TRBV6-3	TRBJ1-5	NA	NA	TGTGCCAGCAGTTACCCGGACTTGCATCAGCCCCAGCATTTT	CASSYPDLHQPQHF
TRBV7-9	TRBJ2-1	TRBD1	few	TGTGCCAGCAGTCCCGAACGAGTCGGACAGGGGCGCAATGAGCAGTTCTTC	CASSPERVGQGRNEQFF
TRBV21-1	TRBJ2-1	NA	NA	TGTGCCAGCAGCAAGTGTGAGCAGTTCTTC	CASSKCEQFF
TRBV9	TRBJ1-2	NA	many	TGTGCCAGCAGCGTAGCCATTCCTAACTATGGCTACACCTTC	CASSVAIPNYGYTF
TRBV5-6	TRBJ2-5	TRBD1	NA	TGTGCCAGCAGCTCAGGGACAGGCTGGGAGACCCAGTACTTC	CASSSGTGWETQYF
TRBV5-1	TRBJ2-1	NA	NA	TGCGCCAGCAGCCCTACCATGTACAATGAGCAGTTCTTC	CASSPTMYNEQFF
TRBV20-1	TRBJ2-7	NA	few	TGCAGTGCTAGAGAGGAAGGAAGTGGGTTGGTCTACGAGCAGTACTTC	CSAREEGSGLVYEQYF
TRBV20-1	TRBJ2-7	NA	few	TGCAGTGCTAGGCTAGACAGCCAAAATCTTTACGAGCAGTACTTC	CSARLDSQNLYEQYF
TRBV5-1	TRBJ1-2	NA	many	TGCGCCAGCAGCGAGGGATTTGGCTACACCTTC	CASSEGFGYTF
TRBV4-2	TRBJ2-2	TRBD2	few	TGTGCCAGCAGCCAAGGGGTTAGCGGGAGAGGCACCGGGGAGCTGTTTTTT	CASSQGVSGRGTGELFF